A single sample gave rise to the 15 T cell receptor beta chains below, sequenced in a study of blood T cell repertoires in COVID-19. Assay: immunoSEQ multiplex PCR; the TCRdb copy retains only in-frame clones and omits some. Seen here are over 100,000 clones, more than 85% observed once, and the top ten hold roughly 3.1%. Sequenced material: peripheral blood. The receptor set was obtained from a man aged 50 to 59 with active or convalescent COVID-19.

This clone appeared once. CDR3 in DNA: TGTGCCGAAGAAGGGGATACTAATGAGCAGTTCTTC. Its protein is CAEEGDTNEQFF. This chain uses TRBV10-3 with TRBJ2-1; a weak D match, TRBD1 (5 bases). The CDR3 is made up of 12 amino acids. Between the trimmed V and J ends, which lost 11 bases and 7 bases, there was a span of 15 bases. From germline, CDR1 is ENHRY and CDR2 SYGVKD.

The J gene is TRBJ2-7, the V gene TRBV7-6, with D perhaps TRBD2 (5 bases). Trimming removed 1 base from V and 9 bases from J, with 10 bases in between. CDR1 SGHVS and CDR2 FNYEAQ come from the germline V gene. CDR3 size: 12 residues. The CDR3 reads CASSLGGRGQYV. CDR3 DNA sequence: TGTGCCAGCAGCTTAGGCGGGCGTGGGCAGTACGTC.

CDR3 sequence (DNA): TGTGCCAGCAGCCCGGACAGTTCACCCCTCCACTTT. It specifies CASSPDSSPLHF. The V and J genes are TRBV11-2 and TRBJ1-6; a possible D gene is TRBD1 (6 bases). The CDR3 runs 12 residues. Germline V gives CDR1 SGHAT, CDR2 FQNNGV. V shed 5 bases and J shed 9 bases, with 8 bases lying between them. Variable domain in full (rest from reference TRBV11-2 and TRBJ1-6): EAGVAQSPRYKIIEKRQSVAFWCNPISGHATLYWYQQILGQGPKLLIQFQNNGVVDDSQLPKDRFSAERLKGVDSTLKIQPAKLEDSAVYLCASSPDSSPLHFGNGTRLTVT.

This clone has only one observation. The V call is TRBV24-1, the J call TRBJ2-7; weak D call: TRBD2 (7 bases). This CDR3 spans 15 amino acids. CDR1 and CDR2 from the germline V gene are KGHDR and SFDVKD. V was shortened by 9 bases and J by 0 bases, with 17 bases between the two germline ends. The DNA for the CDR3 is TGTGCCACCGCGGGAGTCAAGGGGGGCTCCTACGAGCAGTACGTC. Protein: CATAGVKGGSYEQYV.

The V and J genes are TRBV27 and TRBJ1-2; D gene unclear. The CDR3 length is 13 residues. The germline CDR1 and CDR2 sequences are MNHEY and SMNVEV (reference sequence). V lost 3 bases to trimming and J lost 1 base, with 6 bases between them. The CDR3 coding sequence is TGTGCCAGCAGTTTGGCAAATAACTATGGCTACACCTTC. This sequence encodes CASSLANNYGYTF.

V usage is TRBV5-5 and J usage is TRBJ2-7, with 9 positions matching TRBD1. The germline V gene has CDR1 SGHKS and CDR2 YYEKEE (reference sequence). The CDR3 runs to 16 residues. J lost 7 bases, V lost 0 bases, and 11 bases had no gene match. The DNA for the CDR3 is TGTGCCAGCAGCTTGGATACCGGGACAGGGAGTTATGAGCAGTACTTC. Translation gives CASSLDTGTGSYEQYF.

The sample holds one count of this clone. The rearrangement links TRBV29-1 to TRBJ1-1; D gene unclear. Germline lookup yields CDR1 SQVTM and CDR2 ANQGSEA. This CDR3 has 13 residues. V dropped 4 bases and J dropped 6 bases, with 15 bases sitting between them. The CDR3 DNA is TGCAGCGTTGGGGATGCGGGAATGGCTGAAGCTTTCTTT. It encodes CSVGDAGMAEAFF.

The V and J genes are TRBV21-1 and TRBJ1-2; TRBD1 is the table's D call, not checked against the DNA. TRBV21-1 is labeled a pseudogene. The CDR3 has 14 residues. Here the CDR3 DNA reads TGTGCCAGCAGCCCCCCTACACAGAACTATGGCTACACCTTC. This encodes CASSPPTQNYGYTF.

The gene calls are TRBV7-2 and TRBJ2-7; no definite D call. This CDR3 has 15 residues. In germline, CDR1 is SGHTA, CDR2 FQGNSA. Trimming stripped 1 base from V and 0 bases from J, with 10 bases between. The CDR3 protein is CASSLGDTLSYEQYF. Written as DNA, the CDR3 is TGTGCCAGCAGCTTAGGAGACACCCTCTCCTACGAGCAGTACTTC.

This chain joins TRBV19 and TRBJ2-3; no clear D. V lost 6 bases and J 6 bases, leaving 13 bases between the germline ends. The CDR3 runs 13 residues. Per the germline V gene, CDR1 is LNHDA and CDR2 is SQIVND (reference sequence). CDR3 sequence reads: CASSAGGRDTQYF. The CDR3 DNA reads as TGTGCCAGTAGCGCAGGTGGCAGGGATACGCAGTATTTT.

This clone was recorded only once. The chain has TRBV3-1 (or the pseudogene TRBV3-2) and TRBJ1-2; perhaps TRBD1 as D (5 bases). This CDR3 spans 14 amino acids. Germline CDR1 LGHDT, CDR2 YNNKEL (reference sequence). V lost 3 bases, J lost 2 bases, and 10 bases lay in between. The CDR3 DNA reads as TGTGCCAGCAGCCAGGGGACTTCCAACTATGGCTACACCTTC. It specifies CASSQGTSNYGYTF.

CDR3 sequence (DNA): TGTGCCAGCAGCTTGGATGTGGCAGGGGGGAATGGCTACACCTTC. It yields the protein CASSLDVAGGNGYTF. The chain recombines TRBV5-4 with TRBJ1-2, with 7 bases that match TRBD1. Germline V lookup: CDR1 SGHNT, CDR2 YYREEE (reference sequence). The CDR3 sequence is 15 residues long. The V and J ends lost 0 bases and 6 bases, in that order; junction bases with no gene match: 8. The whole variable domain, remainder taken from reference TRBV5-4 and TRBJ1-2, is ETGVTQSPTHLIKTRGQQVTLRCSSQSGHNTVSWYQQALGQGPQFIFQYYREEENGRGNFPPRFSGLQFPNYSSELNVNALELDDSALYLCASSLDVAGGNGYTFGSGTRLTVV.

The gene calls are TRBV12-3 or TRBV12-4 and TRBJ1-5, with D unclear. This CDR3 comprises 12 residues. V gave up 6 bases and J gave up 1 base, with 4 bases separating them. CDR3 nucleotide sequence: TGTGCCAGCAGAATAAGCAATCAGCCCCAGCATTTT. It translates to CASRISNQPQHF.

The chain recombines TRBV10-2 with TRBJ1-2; no firm D call. The CDR3 spans 14 residues. Trimming removed 0 bases at V and 7 bases at J, with 12 bases between. Germline values: CDR1 WSHSY, CDR2 SAAADI. The CDR3 loop reads CASSESGGVGGYTF. For the CDR3, the DNA is TGCGCCAGCAGTGAGTCGGGCGGGGTAGGTGGCTACACCTTC.

The chain employs TRBV28 and TRBJ1-3, with unresolved D. The germline V gene encodes CDR1 MDHEN and CDR2 SYDVKM. Trimming removed 2 bases at V and 3 bases at J, with 8 bases between. CDR3 length: 14 amino acids. CDR3 in DNA: TGTGCCAGCAGTTTAATGGAGTTTGGAAACACCATATATTTT. Protein: CASSLMEFGNTIYF.